Listed below are T cell receptor beta chains from one sample, sequenced in a study of blood T cell repertoires in COVID-19. The method was immunoSEQ multiplex PCR; TCRdb's version includes in-frame clones alone and lacks a portion of them. Seen here are 81,000 or so clones, approximately 89% observed once, and the top ten hold roughly an eighth. Specimen: peripheral blood. These receptor sequences come from a man between 70 and 80 years old with active or convalescent COVID-19. Each CDR3 is given with its conserved first and last residue. The order of the fields is J gene, CDR3 length, D gene, clone size, V gene, CDR3 protein, CDR3 DNA. The D gene is left open where the match is weak. A row's size may be missing; if present it is once, few, many or a size class.

J: TRBJ1-6; length: 15; D: .; size: few; V: TRBV6-2/TRBV6-3; CDR3: CASSYHGDYNSPLHF; DNA: TGTGCCAGCAGTTACCACGGGGACTATAATTCACCCCTCCACTTT
J: TRBJ1-3; length: 12; D: TRBD1; size: .; V: TRBV19; CDR3: CATTTGGNTIYF; DNA: TGTGCCACCACGACAGGGGGAAACACCATATATTTT
J: TRBJ1-1; length: 18; D: .; size: .; V: TRBV27; CDR3: CASRDTGRHPPLNTEAFF; DNA: TGTGCCAGCCGTGACACCGGGAGACACCCTCCCCTGAACACTGAAGCTTTCTTT
J: TRBJ2-1; length: 14; D: .; size: .; V: TRBV9; CDR3: CASSARHWSNEQFF; DNA: TGTGCCAGCAGCGCCAGACATTGGTCCAATGAGCAGTTCTTC
J: TRBJ1-2; length: 16; D: .; size: .; V: TRBV27; CDR3: CASSLLGTTGRYGYTF; DNA: TGTGCCAGCAGTTTACTCGGGACAACGGGGCGCTATGGCTACACCTTC
J: TRBJ1-4; length: 16; D: TRBD1; size: .; V: TRBV9; CDR3: CASSSRQGGPAEKLFF; DNA: TGTGCCAGCAGCTCCAGGCAGGGGGGACCGGCTGAAAAACTGTTTTTT
J: TRBJ1-2; length: 18; D: .; size: .; V: TRBV18; CDR3: CASSPGTREVSSNYGYTF; DNA: TGTGCCAGCTCACCAGGGACTCGAGAGGTCTCCTCTAACTATGGCTACACCTTC
J: TRBJ2-5; length: 15; D: TRBD2; size: .; V: TRBV7-9; CDR3: CASSFSSGGGQTQYF; DNA: TGTGCCAGCAGCTTCTCTAGCGGGGGCGGACAGACCCAGTACTTC
J: TRBJ1-2; length: 16; D: .; size: few; V: TRBV5-1; CDR3: CASSFGLTRAGYGYTF; DNA: TGCGCCAGCAGCTTTGGATTGACTAGGGCAGGCTATGGCTACACCTTC
J: TRBJ2-1; length: 13; D: .; size: .; V: TRBV6-5; CDR3: CASSYRDYNEQFF; DNA: TGTGCCAGCAGTTACCGGGACTACAATGAGCAGTTCTTC
J: TRBJ1-2; length: 16; D: TRBD1; size: once; V: TRBV30; CDR3: CAWSVLNVTGGYGYTF; DNA: TGTGCCTGGAGTGTTCTGAACGTTACAGGGGGCTATGGCTACACCTTC
J: TRBJ2-2; length: 14; D: .; size: .; V: TRBV4-1; CDR3: CASSPRDLSGELFF; DNA: TGCGCCAGCAGCCCCCGGGACTTGTCCGGGGAGCTGTTTTTT
J: TRBJ2-1; length: 15; D: TRBD1; size: .; V: TRBV28; CDR3: CASSTPGTGVNEQFF; DNA: TGTGCCAGCAGTACTCCCGGGACAGGGGTCAATGAGCAGTTCTTC
J: TRBJ1-3; length: 15; D: .; size: few; V: TRBV9; CDR3: CASSVTSGAGNTIYF; DNA: TGTGCCAGCAGCGTCACGTCCGGGGCTGGAAACACCATATATTTT
J: TRBJ2-5; length: 15; D: .; size: .; V: TRBV5-6; CDR3: CASSLVGGNQETQYF; DNA: TGTGCCAGCAGCTTGGTAGGCGGGAATCAAGAGACCCAGTACTTC
J: TRBJ2-7; length: 15; D: .; size: .; V: TRBV6-5; CDR3: CASSSLRESSVEQYF; DNA: TGTGCCAGCAGTTCCCTCAGGGAAAGCTCGGTCGAGCAGTACTTC
J: TRBJ2-3; length: 18; D: TRBD2; size: once; V: TRBV10-3; CDR3: CAISASLGSGGGTDTQYF; DNA: TGTGCCATCAGTGCGTCCCTCGGGAGCGGGGGCGGGACAGATACGCAGTATTTT
J: TRBJ1-2; length: 15; D: .; size: .; V: TRBV4-3; CDR3: CASSQLKEVGAGYTF; DNA: TGCGCCAGCAGCCAACTAAAAGAGGTTGGGGCTGGCTACACCTTC
J: TRBJ1-5; length: 14; D: .; size: .; V: TRBV3-1/TRBV3-2; CDR3: CASSRGSSNQPQHF; DNA: TGTGCCAGCAGCCGGGGCAGCAGCAATCAGCCCCAGCATTTT
J: TRBJ1-6; length: 13; D: .; size: .; V: TRBV5-1; CDR3: CASGQGTNSPLHF; DNA: TGCGCCAGTGGCCAGGGAACCAATTCACCCCTCCACTTT
J: TRBJ1-1; length: 13; D: .; size: .; V: TRBV11-3; CDR3: CASSFGRNTEAFF; DNA: TGTGCCAGCAGCTTTGGCAGGAACACTGAAGCTTTCTTT
J: TRBJ2-7; length: 14; D: TRBD2; size: once; V: TRBV15; CDR3: CATSRGGGAYEQYF; DNA: TGTGCCACCAGCAGAGGGGGGGGAGCCTACGAGCAGTACTTC
J: TRBJ1-1; length: 13; D: .; size: once; V: TRBV6-5; CDR3: CASSRPGGTEAFF; DNA: TGTGCCAGCAGTCGGCCGGGTGGCACTGAAGCTTTCTTT
J: TRBJ2-5; length: 15; D: TRBD2; size: .; V: TRBV6-2/TRBV6-3; CDR3: CASSSGGSTSGTQYF; DNA: TGTGCCAGCAGCTCGGGCGGGAGTACCTCCGGGACCCAGTACTTC
J: TRBJ2-2; length: 14; D: .; size: .; V: TRBV27; CDR3: CASSRTGYRGELFF; DNA: TGTGCCAGCAGTCGTACAGGGTACCGCGGGGAGCTGTTTTTT
J: TRBJ1-2; length: 14; D: .; size: .; V: TRBV7-2; CDR3: CASRRSGAPDGYTF; DNA: TGTGCCAGCCGTCGTTCAGGGGCTCCCGATGGCTACACCTTC
J: TRBJ2-7; length: 13; D: .; size: .; V: TRBV24-1; CDR3: CATAGRSSDEQYF; DNA: TGTGCCACCGCCGGCCGGTCTAGTGACGAGCAGTACTTC
J: TRBJ1-1; length: 14; D: TRBD1; size: .; V: TRBV7-2; CDR3: CASSTRQGVTEAFF; DNA: TGTGCCAGCAGCACCAGACAGGGAGTGACTGAAGCTTTCTTT
J: TRBJ1-2; length: 15; D: TRBD1; size: .; V: TRBV5-5; CDR3: CASSLGRQGQYGYTF; DNA: TGTGCCAGCAGCTTGGGCCGACAGGGACAGTATGGCTACACCTTC
J: TRBJ2-5; length: 15; D: TRBD1; size: .; V: TRBV9; CDR3: CASSPYRGPQETQYF; DNA: TGTGCCAGCAGCCCATACAGGGGGCCTCAAGAGACCCAGTACTTC
J: TRBJ2-3; length: 15; D: TRBD2; size: .; V: TRBV30; CDR3: CAWSVARGVSDTQYF; DNA: TGTGCCTGGAGTGTCGCGCGGGGGGTTTCAGATACGCAGTATTTT
J: TRBJ1-3; length: 14; D: .; size: once; V: TRBV11-3; CDR3: CASSEQGTGNTIYF; DNA: TGTGCCAGCAGCGAACAGGGCACCGGAAACACCATATATTTT
J: TRBJ1-4; length: 17; D: .; size: .; V: TRBV7-6; CDR3: CASSRKHLGGVEGKLFF; DNA: TGTGCCAGCAGCCGAAAACACCTAGGGGGGGTCGAGGGGAAACTGTTTTTT
J: TRBJ1-2; length: 14; D: TRBD1; size: .; V: TRBV11-2; CDR3: CASSLERGPMGYTF; DNA: TGTGCCAGCAGCTTAGAGAGGGGGCCTATGGGCTACACCTTC
J: TRBJ2-7; length: 14; D: TRBD1; size: .; V: TRBV23-1; CDR3: CASSWTGGCGEQYF; DNA: TGCGCCAGCAGTTGGACAGGGGGCTGCGGCGAGCAGTACTTC
J: TRBJ1-1; length: 13; D: .; size: .; V: TRBV2; CDR3: CASSMTTNTEAFF; DNA: TGTGCCAGCAGTATGACAACGAACACTGAAGCTTTCTTT
J: TRBJ2-6; length: 15; D: .; size: few; V: TRBV19; CDR3: CASRRGSRGANVLTF; DNA: TGTGCCAGTAGACGGGGGTCGCGTGGGGCCAACGTCCTGACTTTC
J: TRBJ2-2; length: 16; D: TRBD2; size: .; V: TRBV7-2; CDR3: CASSWGLAVNTGELFF; DNA: TGTGCCAGCAGCTGGGGACTAGCGGTGAACACCGGGGAGCTGTTTTTT
J: TRBJ1-1; length: 12; D: TRBD1; size: .; V: TRBV28; CDR3: CASSTGQGSAFF; DNA: TGTGCCAGCAGCACGGGACAGGGATCCGCTTTCTTT
J: TRBJ1-6; length: 14; D: .; size: .; V: TRBV5-1; CDR3: CASSATGKNSPLHF; DNA: TGCGCCAGCAGCGCAACAGGGAAAAATTCACCCCTCCACTTT
J: TRBJ2-7; length: 13; D: .; size: .; V: TRBV6-5; CDR3: CASSLAASYEQYF; DNA: TGTGCCAGCAGTTTAGCAGCCTCCTACGAGCAGTACTTC
J: TRBJ1-5; length: 13; D: TRBD1; size: .; V: TRBV25-1; CDR3: CASGTGPGQPQHF; DNA: TGTGCCAGCGGGACAGGGCCGGGGCAGCCCCAGCATTTT
J: TRBJ1-4; length: 15; D: TRBD1; size: .; V: TRBV5-1; CDR3: CASSLGTGRIEKLFF; DNA: TGCGCCAGCAGCCTCGGGACAGGGAGAATTGAAAAACTGTTTTTT
J: TRBJ1-2; length: 13; D: .; size: .; V: TRBV3-1/TRBV3-2; CDR3: CASSQAAGYGYTF; DNA: TGTGCCAGCAGCCAAGCGGCAGGCTATGGCTACACCTTC
J: TRBJ2-1; length: 15; D: TRBD2; size: .; V: TRBV28; CDR3: CASSATSGGASEQFF; DNA: TGTGCCAGCAGTGCAACTAGCGGGGGGGCTAGTGAGCAGTTCTTC
J: TRBJ2-5; length: 14; D: .; size: .; V: TRBV5-1; CDR3: CASSPRFRAETQYF; DNA: TGCGCCAGCAGCCCGCGGTTCAGGGCGGAGACCCAGTACTTC
J: TRBJ1-5; length: 15; D: .; size: .; V: TRBV28; CDR3: CASSLASYSNQPQHF; DNA: TGTGCCAGCAGTTTAGCAAGCTATAGCAATCAGCCCCAGCATTTT
J: TRBJ1-6; length: 15; D: TRBD1; size: .; V: TRBV27; CDR3: CASSLNRGARSPLHF; DNA: TGTGCCAGCAGTTTAAACAGGGGCGCCCGGTCACCCCTCCACTTT
J: TRBJ2-1; length: 15; D: .; size: few; V: TRBV18; CDR3: CASSPTAATYNEQFF; DNA: TGTGCCAGCTCACCGACAGCCGCGACGTACAATGAGCAGTTCTTC
J: TRBJ1-2; length: 13; D: .; size: .; V: TRBV7-2; CDR3: CANQGPFAYGYTF; DNA: TGTGCCAACCAGGGCCCATTTGCCTATGGCTACACCTTC
J: TRBJ1-4; length: 14; D: .; size: .; V: TRBV5-1; CDR3: CASRRTSKPEKLFF; DNA: TGCGCCAGCCGCCGGACATCCAAGCCTGAAAAACTGTTTTTT
J: TRBJ1-1; length: 15; D: .; size: .; V: TRBV28; CDR3: CASSLWIGAGTEAFF; DNA: TGTGCCAGCAGTTTATGGATAGGGGCAGGGACTGAAGCTTTCTTT
J: TRBJ2-2; length: 16; D: TRBD2; size: .; V: TRBV2; CDR3: CASSGRGSGGTGELFF; DNA: TGTGCCAGCAGTGGACGCGGGAGCGGGGGTACCGGGGAGCTGTTTTTT
J: TRBJ1-6; length: 14; D: TRBD1; size: .; V: TRBV7-2; CDR3: CASSFTGDDSPLHF; DNA: TGTGCCAGCAGCTTTACAGGGGATGATTCACCCCTCCACTTT
J: TRBJ2-7; length: 18; D: TRBD2; size: .; V: TRBV5-4; CDR3: CASSLGLAGTPLSYEQYF; DNA: TGTGCCAGCAGCCTCGGACTAGCGGGGACTCCCCTCTCCTACGAGCAGTACTTC
J: TRBJ2-1; length: 13; D: TRBD1; size: .; V: TRBV7-7; CDR3: CASSYDRGGEQFF; DNA: TGTGCCAGCAGTTATGACAGGGGAGGTGAGCAGTTCTTC
J: TRBJ2-7; length: 15; D: TRBD1; size: .; V: TRBV6-1; CDR3: CASSRQGASSYEQYF; DNA: TGTGCCAGCAGCCGACAGGGGGCTAGCTCCTACGAGCAGTACTTC
J: TRBJ2-1; length: 14; D: TRBD1; size: .; V: TRBV6-6; CDR3: CASKWDREYNEQFF; DNA: TGTGCCAGCAAATGGGACAGGGAGTACAATGAGCAGTTCTTC
J: TRBJ2-7; length: 14; D: .; size: .; V: TRBV3-1/TRBV3-2; CDR3: CASSRPGGRYEQYF; DNA: TGTGCCAGCAGCCGACCTGGGGGCCGGTACGAGCAGTACTTC